This entry concerns a single TCR beta chain. Its antigen is unknown. The germline V gene encodes CDR1 MGHDK and CDR2 SYGVNS. Trimming stripped 1 base from V and 4 bases from J, with 7 bases between. The length of the CDR3 is 13 residues. TCRdb's copy holds only in-frame clones and misses some; the assay was immunoSEQ multiplex PCR. The sample yields 200,000 to 300,000 clones, around 88% seen once. The data derive from a study of cytomegalovirus exposure and HLA in healthy donors. The approximately 120-subject validation cohort, separate from the approximately 670-subject first cohort, included the donors. Study-wide results and caveats: Most TCR sequences were seen very rarely across donors, but some public TCRs occurred in many. Cytomegalovirus-associated TCR beta chains were listed, numbering 164.

The chain recombines TRBV25-1 with TRBJ2-5, with D possibly being TRBD1 (5 bases). Input material: PBMCs. The TCR originated in a woman in her twenties or thirties in good health and CMV-seropositive. The CDR3 DNA reads as TGTGCCAGCAGTGAATGGGGCGGAGAGACCCAGTACTTC. Encoded protein: CASSEWGGETQYF.